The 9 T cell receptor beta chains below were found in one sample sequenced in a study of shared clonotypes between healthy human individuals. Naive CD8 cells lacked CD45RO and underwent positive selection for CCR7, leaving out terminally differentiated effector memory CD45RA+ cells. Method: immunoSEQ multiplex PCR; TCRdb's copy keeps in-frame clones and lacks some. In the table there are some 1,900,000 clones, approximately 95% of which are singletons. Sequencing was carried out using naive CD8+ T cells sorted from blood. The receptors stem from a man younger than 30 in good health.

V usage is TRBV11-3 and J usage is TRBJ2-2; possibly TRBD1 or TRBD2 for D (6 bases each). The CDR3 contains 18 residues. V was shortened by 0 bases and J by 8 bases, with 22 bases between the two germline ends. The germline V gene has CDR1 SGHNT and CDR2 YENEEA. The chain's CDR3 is CASSLDRGLTRNPGELFF. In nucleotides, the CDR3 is TGTGCCAGCAGCTTAGATCGGGGGCTAACACGCAACCCGGGGGAGCTGTTTTTT.

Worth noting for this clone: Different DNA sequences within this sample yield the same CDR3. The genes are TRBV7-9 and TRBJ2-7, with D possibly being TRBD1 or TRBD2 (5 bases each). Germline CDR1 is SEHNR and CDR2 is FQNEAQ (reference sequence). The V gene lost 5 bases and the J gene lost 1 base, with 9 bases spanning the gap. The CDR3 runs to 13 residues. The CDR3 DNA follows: TGTGCCAGCAGCCCGGGACCTTCCTACGAGCAGTACTTC. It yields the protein CASSPGPSYEQYF.

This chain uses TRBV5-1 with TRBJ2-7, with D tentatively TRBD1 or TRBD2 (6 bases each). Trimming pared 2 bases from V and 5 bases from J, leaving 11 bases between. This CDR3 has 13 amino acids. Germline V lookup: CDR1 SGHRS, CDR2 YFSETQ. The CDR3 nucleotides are TGCGCCAGCAGCTTTGGGGGGCTCAACGAGCAGTACTTC. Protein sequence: CASSFGGLNEQYF. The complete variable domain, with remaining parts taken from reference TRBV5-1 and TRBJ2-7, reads KAGVTQTPRYLIKTRGQQVTLSCSPISGHRSVSWYQQTPGQGLQFLFEYFSETQRNKGNFPGRFSGRQFSNSRSEMNVSTLELGDSALYLCASSFGGLNEQYFGPGTRLTVT.

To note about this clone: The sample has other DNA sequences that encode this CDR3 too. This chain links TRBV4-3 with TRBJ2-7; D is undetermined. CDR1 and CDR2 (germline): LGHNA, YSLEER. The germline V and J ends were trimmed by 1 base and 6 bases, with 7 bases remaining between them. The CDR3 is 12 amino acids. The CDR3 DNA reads TGCGCCAGCAGCCAAGGAGAAGGCGAGCAGTACTTC. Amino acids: CASSQGEGEQYF.

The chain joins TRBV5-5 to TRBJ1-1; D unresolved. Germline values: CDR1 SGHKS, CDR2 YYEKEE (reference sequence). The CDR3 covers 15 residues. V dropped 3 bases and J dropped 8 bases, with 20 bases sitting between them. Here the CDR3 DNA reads TGTGCCAGCAGCTCCCTTTCGAACAGCGCCCTCGAAGCTTTCTTT. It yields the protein CASSSLSNSALEAFF.

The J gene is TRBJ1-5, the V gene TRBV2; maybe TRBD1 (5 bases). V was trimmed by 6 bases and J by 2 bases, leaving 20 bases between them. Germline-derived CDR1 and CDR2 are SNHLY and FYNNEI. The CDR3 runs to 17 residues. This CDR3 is CASSWGDIIEGNQPQHF. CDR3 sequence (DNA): TGTGCCAGCAGCTGGGGGGATATTATAGAAGGCAATCAGCCCCAGCATTTT.

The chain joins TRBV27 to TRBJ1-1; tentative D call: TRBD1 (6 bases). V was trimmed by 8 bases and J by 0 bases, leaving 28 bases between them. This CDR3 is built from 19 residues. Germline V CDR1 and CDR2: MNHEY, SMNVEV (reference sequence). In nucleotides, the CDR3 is TGTGCCAGCTATGGCCCGTATAGTGGGGGCTCCTTCATGAACACTGAAGCTTTCTTT. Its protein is CASYGPYSGGSFMNTEAFF.

The CDR3 nucleotides are TGTGCCAGCAGCTTAGTCGCAGGGACCGCCTACGAGCAGTACTTC. It encodes CASSLVAGTAYEQYF. The chain recombines TRBV7-2 with TRBJ2-7; D is perhaps TRBD1 or TRBD2 (5 bases each). In germline, CDR1 is SGHTA, CDR2 FQGNSA. The CDR3 consists of 15 residues. V was clipped by 1 base and J by 2 bases, with 12 bases between them. The full variable domain, with the rest looked up from reference TRBV7-2 and TRBJ2-7, is GAGVSQSPSNKVTEKGKDVELRCDPISGHTALYWYRQSLGQGLEFLIYFQGNSAPDKSGLPSDRFSAERTGGSVSTLTIQRTQQEDSAVYLCASSLVAGTAYEQYFGPGTRLTVT.

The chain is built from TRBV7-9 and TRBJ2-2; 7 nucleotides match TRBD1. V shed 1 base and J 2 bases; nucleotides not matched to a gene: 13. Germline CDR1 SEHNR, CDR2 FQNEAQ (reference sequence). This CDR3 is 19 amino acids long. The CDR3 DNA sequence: TGTGCCAGCAGCTTAGAGTCAAACGACAGGGAGTTAAACACCGGGGAGCTGTTTTTT. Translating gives CASSLESNDRELNTGELFF.